This is a list of T cell receptor beta chains from one sample in a study of blood T cell repertoires in COVID-19. Profiled with immunoSEQ multiplex PCR; TCRdb holds only in-frame clones, not every one. The table has roughly 180,000 clones, 80% seen once. The sample taken for sequencing was PBMCs or T cells enriched from blood (not recorded which). The receptors derive from a man aged 55 to 70 who had been exposed to COVID-19. The CDR3 runs from the conserved cysteine through the conserved F or W. A D gene is named only where the DNA matches it firmly. Not all rows give a size; the values are once, few, many and, for expanded clones, a class.

CASRRAGGETQYF | TGTGCCAGCAGGAGAGCGGGAGGGGAGACCCAGTACTTC | 13 | TRBV3-1/TRBV3-2 | TRBD2 | TRBJ2-5 | -
CAWRRAGAGTGPHEAFF | TGTGCCTGGAGGAGAGCAGGAGCAGGGACAGGGCCCCATGAAGCTTTCTTT | 17 | TRBV30 | TRBD1 | TRBJ1-1 | few
CAWNMGQGTGELFF | TGTGCCTGGAACATGGGACAGGGCACCGGGGAGCTGTTTTTT | 14 | TRBV30 | TRBD1 | TRBJ2-2 | few
CASSITGGEAFF | TGCGCCAGCAGCATTACAGGGGGGGAAGCTTTCTTT | 12 | TRBV5-1 | TRBD1 | TRBJ1-1 | -
CASSLVGRSTDTQYF | TGTGCCAGCAGCTTGGTGGGGAGGAGCACAGATACGCAGTATTTT | 15 | TRBV5-6 | - | TRBJ2-3 | -
CASASDNLNTEAFF | TGTGCCAGCGCCTCGGACAATCTCAACACTGAAGCTTTCTTT | 14 | TRBV27 | - | TRBJ1-1 | -
CASSLTGGIGTDTQYF | TGTGCCAGCAGCTTAACGGGAGGGATCGGCACAGATACGCAGTATTTT | 16 | TRBV7-3 | TRBD2 | TRBJ2-3 | -
CASSPRGGFEAFF | TGTGCCAGCAGTCCGAGGGGGGGTTTCGAAGCTTTCTTT | 13 | TRBV7-3 | - | TRBJ1-1 | -
CASSPQARALPGNTIYF | TGTGCCAGCTCACCACAGGCGAGGGCACTCCCTGGAAACACCATATATTTT | 17 | TRBV18 | - | TRBJ1-3 | -
CASSPGGGELFF | TGTGCCAGCAGCCCAGGGGGAGGGGAGCTGTTTTTT | 12 | TRBV3-1/TRBV3-2 | TRBD1 | TRBJ2-2 | -
CASSPTGTNSGNTIYF | TGTGCCAGCAGCCCGACAGGGACAAACTCTGGAAACACCATATATTTT | 16 | TRBV7-9 | TRBD1 | TRBJ1-3 | -
CASSPLLADPGTQYF | TGTGCCAGCAGCCCGTTGTTAGCGGACCCAGGGACCCAGTACTTC | 15 | TRBV14 | - | TRBJ2-5 | -
CASSLRYRVPNTEAFF | TGTGCCAGCAGCTTGAGGTACAGGGTGCCGAACACTGAAGCTTTCTTT | 16 | TRBV5-6 | - | TRBJ1-1 | once
CASSPLAVRLTGELFF | TGTGCCAGCTCACCGTTAGCGGTTAGGCTGACCGGGGAGCTGTTTTTT | 16 | TRBV18 | - | TRBJ2-2 | -
CASKEQGVNQPQHF | TGTGCCAGTAAAGAGCAGGGGGTAAATCAGCCCCAGCATTTT | 14 | TRBV19 | TRBD1 | TRBJ1-5 | few
CASSPGLGTGELFF | TGTGCCAGCTCACCAGGGCTGGGCACCGGGGAGCTGTTTTTT | 14 | TRBV18 | - | TRBJ2-2 | -
CASSIGQGRSQPQHF | TGTGCCAGCAGTATCGGACAGGGCCGGAGTCAGCCCCAGCATTTT | 15 | TRBV6-5 | TRBD1 | TRBJ1-5 | -
CASSQDGTSGEETQYF | TGTGCCAGCAGCCAAGATGGAACTAGCGGGGAAGAGACCCAGTACTTC | 16 | TRBV3-1/TRBV3-2 | TRBD2 | TRBJ2-5 | -
CSVVTSYEQYF | TGCAGCGTTGTGACATCCTACGAGCAGTACTTC | 11 | TRBV29-1 | - | TRBJ2-7 | -
CASSARDGVRLNEQFF | TGTGCCAGCAGTGCCCGGGATGGGGTCAGACTGAATGAGCAGTTCTTC | 16 | TRBV6-1 | - | TRBJ2-1 | once
CATNRKQDTEAFF | TGTGCCACAAACAGGAAACAAGACACTGAAGCTTTCTTT | 13 | TRBV19 | - | TRBJ1-1 | -
CASSRRTGGIDEQFF | TGTGCCAGCAGTCGAAGGACAGGGGGCATCGATGAGCAGTTCTTC | 15 | TRBV11-2 | TRBD1 | TRBJ2-1 | -
CASSLWGRVSNQPQHF | TGTGCCAGCAGTTTATGGGGGCGGGTTAGCAATCAGCCCCAGCATTTT | 16 | TRBV27 | - | TRBJ1-5 | -
CASSLGLAGDQETQYF | TGTGCCAGCAGCCTAGGACTAGCGGGAGATCAAGAGACCCAGTACTTC | 16 | TRBV5-8 | TRBD2 | TRBJ2-5 | -
CASRETGANEKLFF | TGTGCCAGTAGAGAGACAGGGGCTAATGAAAAACTGTTTTTT | 14 | TRBV19 | TRBD1 | TRBJ1-4 | few
CSASYSRPEDIQYF | TGCAGTGCTAGTTATAGTCGGCCGGAGGACATTCAGTACTTC | 14 | TRBV20-1 | - | TRBJ2-4 | -
CASSKVVRTESYNEQFF | TGTGCCAGCAGCAAAGTGGTCAGGACAGAATCTTACAATGAGCAGTTCTTC | 17 | TRBV21-1 | - | TRBJ2-1 | -
CASSSRDSFRNSPLHF | TGTGCCAGCAGTTCCCGGGACAGCTTTCGTAATTCACCCCTCCACTTT | 16 | TRBV6-2/TRBV6-3 | TRBD1 | TRBJ1-6 | -
CASSYGQGITDTQYF | TGTGCCAGCAGTTACGGACAGGGCATCACAGATACGCAGTATTTT | 15 | TRBV6-6 | TRBD1 | TRBJ2-3 | once
CASSPLKGGTSGYNEQFF | TGTGCCAGCAGCCCGCTGAAGGGTGGGACTAGCGGGTACAATGAGCAGTTCTTC | 18 | TRBV4-2 | TRBD2 | TRBJ2-1 | -
CASHPGTGSTEAFF | TGTGCCAGTCACCCAGGGACAGGTTCAACTGAAGCTTTCTTT | 14 | TRBV19 | TRBD1 | TRBJ1-1 | -
CASSNPGTGANTIYF | TGTGCCAGCAGTAACCCCGGGACAGGGGCCAACACCATATATTTT | 15 | TRBV6-5 | TRBD1 | TRBJ1-3 | -
CASRPIRTGRNQPQHF | TGTGCCAGCCGCCCAATACGGACAGGACGCAATCAGCCCCAGCATTTT | 16 | TRBV27 | TRBD1 | TRBJ1-5 | -
CASSLAPSGRAFDEQFF | TGCGCCAGCAGCTTGGCGCCTAGCGGGAGGGCCTTCGATGAGCAGTTCTTC | 17 | TRBV5-1 | TRBD2 | TRBJ2-1 | few
CASSKSGGADGYTF | TGTGCCAGCTCAAAATCGGGAGGGGCTGATGGCTACACCTTC | 14 | TRBV18 | - | TRBJ1-2 | -
CASRGGGAHTEAFF | TGTGCCAGCAGGGGCGGGGGGGCCCACACTGAAGCTTTCTTT | 14 | TRBV6-5 | - | TRBJ1-1 | once
CASSPGGAYEQYF | TGTGCCAGCAGCCCGGGGGGCGCCTACGAGCAGTACTTC | 13 | TRBV27 | - | TRBJ2-7 | -
CASSFMNTEAFF | TGTGCCAGCAGTTTCATGAACACTGAAGCTTTCTTT | 12 | TRBV12-3/TRBV12-4 | - | TRBJ1-1 | -
CASSQRAGLAGRDNEQFF | TGTGCCAGCAGCCAAAGGGCTGGACTAGCGGGAAGGGATAATGAGCAGTTCTTC | 18 | TRBV2 | TRBD2 | TRBJ2-1 | -
CASSIGGPGTGYYGYTF | TGTGCCAGTAGTATAGGAGGACCCGGGACAGGGTACTATGGCTACACCTTC | 17 | TRBV19 | TRBD1 | TRBJ1-2 | -
CASSLFGGGAGTEAFF | TGTGCCAGCAGCTTATTCGGAGGGGGCGCTGGCACTGAAGCTTTCTTT | 16 | TRBV7-8 | TRBD1 | TRBJ1-1 | -
CATSRDRGGRGYNEQFF | TGTGCCACCAGCAGAGATAGGGGGGGAAGAGGCTACAATGAGCAGTTCTTC | 17 | TRBV15 | - | TRBJ2-1 | -
CATKTLASGSKDTQYF | TGTGCCACCAAGACCCTAGCTAGCGGGAGTAAGGATACGCAGTATTTT | 16 | TRBV15 | TRBD2 | TRBJ2-3 | -
CASSQDSRPTGRNTIYF | TGTGCCAGCAGCCAAGATTCCCGTCCCACGGGGAGAAACACCATATATTTT | 17 | TRBV14 | - | TRBJ1-3 | once
CASSLGGGAGETQYF | TGTGCCAGCAGCTTAGGTGGGGGCGCTGGGGAGACCCAGTACTTC | 15 | TRBV7-2 | - | TRBJ2-5 | -
CATSRYGQPLNEQYF | TGTGCCACCAGCAGATACGGACAGCCCCTGAACGAGCAGTACTTC | 15 | TRBV15 | - | TRBJ2-7 | -
CATGEGRQPQHF | TGTGCCACCGGGGAGGGCAGGCAGCCCCAGCATTTT | 12 | TRBV24-1 | - | TRBJ1-5 | -
CASSLGRMGSPLHF | TGTGCCAGTAGTTTGGGTCGGATGGGCTCACCCCTCCACTTT | 14 | TRBV19 | - | TRBJ1-6 | -
CASWTGLYNSPLHF | TGTGCCAGTTGGACAGGCCTCTATAATTCACCCCTCCACTTT | 14 | TRBV19 | TRBD1 | TRBJ1-6 | once
CAWSAEPPDTIYF | TGTGCCTGGAGCGCCGAGCCTCCGGACACCATATATTTT | 13 | TRBV30 | - | TRBJ1-3 | -
CASSPTAASNQPQHF | TGTGCCAGCTCACCAACGGCGGCTAGCAATCAGCCCCAGCATTTT | 15 | TRBV18 | - | TRBJ1-5 | -
CASKLQGAGEEKLFF | TGTGCCAGTAAACTACAGGGCGCGGGTGAGGAAAAACTGTTTTTT | 15 | TRBV19 | - | TRBJ1-4 | -
CSVDPPFLGTSGRSTDTQYF | TGCAGCGTTGATCCCCCGTTCCTTGGGACTAGCGGGAGGAGCACAGATACGCAGTATTTT | 20 | TRBV29-1 | TRBD2 | TRBJ2-3 | -
CASSYGSGVNEKLFF | TGTGCCAGCAGTTACGGGTCAGGCGTAAATGAAAAACTGTTTTTT | 15 | TRBV6-5 | - | TRBJ1-4 | -